A selection of T cell receptor beta chains follows, all from one sample in a study of tumor-infiltrating lymphocytes in primary liver carcinoma. TCRdb analysed the multiplex PCR reads with MiXCR anew, one entry per CDR3 protein. The sample comprises approximately 330,000 distinct CDR3 sequences, less than 75% of which are singletons, and under 8.5% rests with the top ten. Sequencing input: peripheral blood. The origin of the receptors is a man aged 40-49 years with primary liver carcinoma and hepatitis B virus infection. Each CDR3 is given with its conserved first and last residue. The D gene is left open where the match is weak. Only part of the rows carry a size: once, few, many, or a class if the clone is expanded.

j_call v_call clone_size d_call cdr3_length cdr3_aa cdr3_nt
TRBJ2-7 TRBV11-2 . TRBD1 16 CASSSPGWTGLGEQYF TGTGCCAGCAGCTCTCCTGGCTGGACAGGGCTAGGCGAGCAGTACTTC
TRBJ2-3 TRBV11-2 . . 15 CTSSLSLPPTDTQYF TGTACCAGCAGCTTATCCCTCCCACCCACAGATACGCAGTATTTT
TRBJ2-1 TRBV11-2 . . 15 CASRRPASVYNKQFF TGTGCCAGCCGCCGCCCGGCTAGCGTTTACAATAAGCAGTTCTTC
TRBJ2-1 TRBV29-1 once TRBD2 12 CSLGREWNEQFF TGCAGCCTTGGGCGGGAGTGGAATGAGCAGTTTTTC
TRBJ2-3 TRBV29-1 once . 12 CRVRQRGDTQYF TGCAGAGTTAGGCAGAGAGGCGATACGCAGTATTTT
TRBJ2-3 TRBV5-6 . TRBD2 16 CASSFHTSGRQDTQYF TGTGCCAGCAGCTTCCATACTAGCGGGAGACAAGATACGCAGTATTTT
TRBJ2-7 TRBV6-2/TRBV6-3 many . 15 CASSSHLGRAYEQYF TGTGCCAGCAGTTCCCACTTGGGGCGAGCCTACGAGCAGTACTTC
TRBJ2-2 TRBV11-3 . . 13 CACSSLRSGELFF TGTGCCTGCAGCTCCTTACGAAGCGGGGAGCTGTTTTTT
TRBJ2-1 TRBV11-2 . TRBD2 15 CASSHSAGGPGEQFF TGTGCCAGTAGCCATTCAGCGGGAGGGCCGGGTGAGCAGTTCTTC
TRBJ1-2 TRBV11-2 . TRBD1 14 CTSNLGTVNYGYTF TGTACCAGCAACTTAGGGACAGTAAACTATGGCTACACCTTC
TRBJ2-7 TRBV11-2 . . 14 CVSSARDEAYEQYF TGTGTCAGCAGCGCTAGGGACGAGGCCTACGAGCAGTACTTC
TRBJ2-1 TRBV6-5 . TRBD2 17 CASRGLAGGQTYSEQFF TGTGCCAGCAGGGGACTAGCGGGAGGGCAGACCTACAGTGAGCAGTTCTTC
TRBJ2-3 TRBV5-1 few TRBD2 16 CASSWTSGRDTDTQYF TGCGCCAGCAGCTGGACTAGCGGGAGGGACACAGATACGCAGTATTTT
TRBJ2-5 TRBV6-5 many TRBD1 16 CASIYTGTGGVETQYF TGTGCCAGCATCTATACCGGGACAGGGGGCGTCGAGACCCAGTACTTC
TRBJ2-1 TRBV7-9 . TRBD2 15 CASSLGAGAGDEQFF TGTGCCAGCAGCTTAGGAGCGGGAGCGGGCGATGAGCAGTTCTTC
TRBJ2-7 TRBV12-3/TRBV12-4 many TRBD1 13 CASSWDREYEQYF TGTGCCAGCAGTTGGGACAGAGAATACGAGCAGTACTTC
TRBJ2-3 TRBV11-2 . . 13 CASSLRPIDTQYF TGTGCCAGCAGCTTGAGGCCCATAGATACGCAGTATTTT
TRBJ2-5 TRBV7-9 . TRBD1 16 CASSHNLGTVQEAQYF TGTGCCAGCAGCCATAACTTGGGGACAGTCCAAGAGGCCCAGTACTTC
TRBJ2-7 TRBV2 . . 13 CASSAQELGEQYF TGTGCCAGCAGTGCGCAGGAGCTCGGCGAGCAGTACTTC
TRBJ2-7 TRBV2 . TRBD2 16 CTSSGLAGRTPYEQYF TGTACCAGCAGCGGGCTAGCGGGACGAACTCCCTACGAGCAGTACTTC
TRBJ2-7 TRBV5-1 few . 15 CASSSGGGLLNEQYF TGCGCCAGCAGCTCCGGAGGGGGCTTACTGAACGAGCAGTACTTC
TRBJ2-5 TRBV11-2 . . 16 CASSLVPGRSQEIQHF TGTGCCAGCAGCTTAGTCCCCGGACGGAGCCAAGAGATCCAGCACTTC
TRBJ2-1 TRBV11-1 . TRBD2 16 CVSCLGLAGGYNEQFF TGTGTCAGCTGCTTAGGACTAGCGGGAGGCTACAATGAGCAGTTCTTC
TRBJ2-3 TRBV12-3/TRBV12-4 few TRBD2 18 CASSRTELAGLDTDTQYF TGTGCCAGCAGCCGGACGGAACTAGCGGGACTGGACACAGATACGCAGTATTTT
TRBJ2-7 TRBV7-8 . . 13 CASRGKGNYEQYF TGTGCCAGCAGGGGGAAGGGAAACTACGAGCAGTACTTC
TRBJ1-2 TRBV6-1 . . 19 CASSAPLWGLGLANYGYTF TGTGCCAGCAGTGCACCCTTGTGGGGACTGGGGTTAGCTAACTATGGCTACACCTTC
TRBJ2-7 TRBV10-3 many . 14 CAISGDRSSYEQYF TGTGCCATCAGTGGAGACAGGAGTTCCTACGAGCAGTACTTC
TRBJ2-2 TRBV11-2 . TRBD2 19 CTSSLDSSGSALDTGELFF TGTACCAGCAGCTTAGATTCTAGCGGGAGTGCCCTCGACACCGGGGAGCTGTTTTTT
TRBJ2-7 TRBV19 . . 12 CASSSSGNEQYF TGTGCCAGTAGTTCATCCGGGAACGAGCAGTACTTT
TRBJ2-3 TRBV6-1 many . 13 CASSELGADTQYF TGTGCCAGCAGTGAATTGGGGGCAGATACGCAGTATTTT
TRBJ2-2 TRBV6-5 . . 18 CASRLGLLAGTGNGELFF TGTGCCAGCAGATTGGGCTTGCTGGCGGGAACGGGCAACGGGGAGCTGTTTTTT
TRBJ2-5 TRBV5-6 . . 15 CASSYTKGKIGTQYF TGTGCCAGCAGCTACACCAAGGGGAAGATAGGGACCCAGTACTTC
TRBJ2-3 TRBV5-1 . TRBD2 15 CASRGLAGVLDTQYF TGCGCCAGCCGAGGGCTAGCGGGAGTCCTAGATACGCAGTATTTT
TRBJ2-7 TRBV11-2 . TRBD1 16 CVSSPSFGTGGYEQYF TGTGTCAGCAGCCCTAGCTTTGGGACAGGGGGATACGAGCAGTACTTC
TRBJ2-2 TRBV11-2 . . 16 CASSLFLRQRSGELFF TGTGCCAGTAGCTTATTTCTTCGGCAGAGATCCGGGGAGCTGTTTTTT
TRBJ2-5 TRBV11-2 . . 12 CARCLNQETQYF TGTGCCAGATGCTTAAACCAAGAGACCCAGTACTTC
TRBJ2-1 TRBV24-1 . TRBD1 16 CATSDVTGDSYNEQFF TGTGCCACCAGTGATGTGACAGGGGACTCCTACAATGAGCAGTTCTTC
TRBJ1-1 TRBV10-3 many . 14 CAISESEGLTEAFF TGTGCCATCAGTGAGTCGGAGGGTTTAACTGAAGCTTTCTTT
TRBJ2-5 TRBV5-6 few . 14 CASSLAGESETQYF TGTGCCAGCAGCTTGGCAGGGGAGTCTGAGACCCAGTACTTC
TRBJ2-7 TRBV5-1 . TRBD1 15 CTSNTGVGVAYEQYF TGCACCAGCAACACAGGGGTGGGAGTCGCCTACGAGCAGTACTTC
TRBJ2-5 TRBV11-2 . . 14 CASSFHDMRQTQYF TGTGCCAGCAGCTTCCACGACATGAGGCAGACCCAGTACTTC
TRBJ1-4 TRBV5-1 . TRBD1 15 CASSLLGQANEKLFF TGCGCCAGCAGCCTACTTGGACAGGCTAATGAAAAACTGTTTTTT
TRBJ1-3 TRBV7-9 . . 21 CASSLQRTEKFNIYSGNTIYF TGTGCCAGCAGCCTACAGCGGACAGAGAAGTTTAACATTTACTCTGGAAACACCATATATTTT
TRBJ2-7 TRBV5-1 . . 14 CASSLAIGNYEQYF TGCGCCAGCAGCTTGGCGATAGGCAATTACGAGCAGTACTTC
TRBJ2-1 TRBV12-3/TRBV12-4 . . 11 CASSLSHRRLF TGTGCCAGCAGTTTATCCCACCGTCGGCTCTTC
TRBJ2-5 TRBV6-5 many TRBD2 15 CASSYSRGGEETQYF TGTGCCAGCAGTTACTCACGGGGGGGAGAAGAGACCCAGTACTTC
TRBJ2-7 TRBV5-1 . . 13 CASSPPGYYEQYF TGCGCCAGCAGCCCACCCGGTTACTACGAGCAGTACTTC
TRBJ1-6 TRBV6-1 many . 17 CASSEAGSTDDNSPLHF TGTGCCAGCAGTGAAGCGGGGTCTACGGACGATAATTCACCCCTCCACTTT
TRBJ1-4 TRBV11-2 . . 17 CASSLVRGWGAREKLFF TGTGCCAGCAGCTTAGTCAGGGGATGGGGGGCACGGGAAAAACTGTTTTTT
TRBJ2-3 TRBV11-2 . TRBD2 15 CPSSPQGLEADRQYF TGTCCCAGCAGCCCTCAGGGACTAGAGGCAGATAGGCAGTATTTT
TRBJ2-7 TRBV11-2 . TRBD2 16 CAGNQIVTGGGYEQYF TGTGCCGGCAACCAAATCGTCACGGGAGGCGGTTACGAGCAGTACTTC
TRBJ1-2 TRBV5-4 many TRBD1 16 CASSLGRTGTGSGYTF TGTGCCAGCAGCTTGGGGAGGACAGGGACCGGATCGGGCTACACCTTC
TRBJ2-7 TRBV11-2 many TRBD2 14 CASSLRGGSYEQYF TGTGCCAGCAGCTTACGGGGGGGTTCCTACGAGCAGTACTTC
TRBJ2-7 TRBV11-2 . TRBD2 16 CAYSASSGSGTYEQYF TGTGCCTACAGCGCTTCTAGCGGGAGTGGGACCTACGAGCAGTACTTC
TRBJ2-4 TRBV5-4 once . 16 CVSSSGSSGWGNIQYF TGTGTCAGCAGCTCAGGGAGTAGCGGTTGGGGAAACATTCAATACTTC